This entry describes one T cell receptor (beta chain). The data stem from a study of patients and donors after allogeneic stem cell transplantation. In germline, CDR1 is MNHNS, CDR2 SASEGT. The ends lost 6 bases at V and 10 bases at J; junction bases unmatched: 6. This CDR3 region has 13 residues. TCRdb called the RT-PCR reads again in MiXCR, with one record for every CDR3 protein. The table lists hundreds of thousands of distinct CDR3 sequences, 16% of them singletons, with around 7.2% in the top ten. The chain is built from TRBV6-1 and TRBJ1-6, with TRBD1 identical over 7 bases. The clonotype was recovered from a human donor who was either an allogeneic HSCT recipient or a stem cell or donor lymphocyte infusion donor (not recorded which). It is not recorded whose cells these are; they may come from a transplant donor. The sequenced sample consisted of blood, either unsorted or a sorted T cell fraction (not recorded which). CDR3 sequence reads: CASRIDRVSPLHF. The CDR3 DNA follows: TGTGCCAGCAGGATCGACAGGGTCTCACCCCTCCACTTT.